A selection of T cell receptor beta chains follows, all from one sample in a study of human T cells and chemical hapten exposure. Via MiXCR, TCRdb re-called the RACE reads, giving one row per CDR3 protein. Counted here are tens of thousands of distinct CDR3 sequences, approximately 10% occurring once; the ten biggest clones make up 25% to 30%. The input for sequencing was whole blood, taken in connection with sensitization to the hapten diphenylcyclopropenone (DPC). The receptors originated from a man between 50 and 59 years old with alopecia areata. Some clones in this sample may be carry-over from other donors' samples. The CDR3 runs from the conserved cysteine through the conserved F or W. The D gene is left open where the match is weak. Size values are once, few and many counts, or a class for expanded clones, and some rows have none.

v_gene	d_gene	abundance	j_gene	CDR3aa	CDR3nt
TRBV28	-	few	TRBJ2-1	CASSPPTRAQFF	TGTGCCAGCAGTCCCCCCACTAGAGCGCAGTTCTTC
TRBV11-2	TRBD2	many	TRBJ2-3	CASSLTSGISDTQYF	TGTGCCAGCAGCCTGACTAGCGGGATCTCAGATACGCAGTATTTT
TRBV7-9	TRBD2	many	TRBJ2-7	CASSLSGGTYEQYF	TGTGCCAGCAGCTTAAGCGGGGGGACCTACGAGCAGTACTTC
TRBV28	-	few	TRBJ2-5	CASRGTETQYF	TGTGCCAGCAGGGGTACAGAGACCCAGTACTTC
TRBV5-1	TRBD2	few	TRBJ2-3	CASSLAGGRAGDTQYF	TGCGCCAGCAGCTTGGCTGGCGGGAGGGCAGGCGATACGCAGTATTTT
TRBV7-8	-	many	TRBJ2-3	CASSLAESTDTQYF	TGTGCCAGCAGCTTAGCGGAGAGTACAGATACGCAGTATTTT
TRBV28	-	many	TRBJ2-3	CASSPGTDTQYF	TGTGCCAGCAGCCCCGGCACAGATACGCAGTATTTT
TRBV18	TRBD2	few	TRBJ2-3	CASSTGLARTDTQYF	TGTGCCAGCTCAACGGGACTAGCGCGCACAGATACGCAGTATTTT
TRBV20-1	TRBD1	many	TRBJ1-2	CSAREATGEFYGYTF	TGCAGTGCTAGAGAAGCGACAGGGGAGTTCTATGGCTACACCTTC
TRBV2	-	few	TRBJ2-5	CASVGPEETQYF	TGTGCCAGCGTGGGGCCTGAAGAGACCCAGTACTTC
TRBV7-3	-	many	TRBJ2-7	CASSEDSRSPEQYF	TGTGCCAGCAGCGAGGACTCCCGAAGTCCCGAGCAGTACTTC
TRBV29-1	-	-	TRBJ2-2	CSVAAGELFF	TGCAGCGTTGCCGCCGGGGAGCTGTTTTTT
TRBV28	-	few	TRBJ2-2	CASSLHTGELFF	TGTGCCAGCAGCCTACACACCGGGGAGCTGTTTTTT
TRBV6-5	TRBD2	many	TRBJ2-2	CASSYGGGRNTGELFF	TGTGCCAGCAGCTACGGGGGGGGCAGGAACACCGGGGAGCTGTTTTTT
TRBV3-1	-	many	TRBJ2-2	CASSQDLGVLNTGELFF	TGTGCCAGCAGCCAAGATCTGGGGGTTCTGAACACCGGGGAGCTGTTTTTT
TRBV10-3	-	many	TRBJ1-5	CAISPSSNQPQHF	TGTGCCATCAGCCCCAGTAGCAATCAGCCCCAGCATTTT
TRBV7-6	-	many	TRBJ2-3	CASSLETGGWTQYF	TGTGCCAGCAGCTTAGAGACCGGGGGTTGGACGCAGTATTTT
TRBV29-1	-	few	TRBJ2-1	CSVGSVSNNEQFF	TGCAGCGTTGGGAGCGTCAGCAACAATGAGCAGTTCTTC
TRBV11-2	TRBD1	many	TRBJ2-7	CASSTQGAAYEQYF	TGTGCCAGCAGCACGCAGGGGGCTGCCTACGAGCAGTACTTC
TRBV5-4	-	many	TRBJ2-1	CASSLFQSRNEQFF	TGTGCCAGCAGCCTCTTCCAGAGCCGCAATGAGCAGTTCTTC
TRBV28	TRBD2	-	TRBJ2-5	CASSSTSGTSQYF	TGTGCCAGCAGTTCGACTAGCGGCACGTCTCAGTACTTC
TRBV5-1	-	many	TRBJ2-1	CASSAVVEQFF	TGCGCCAGCAGCGCGGTAGTTGAGCAGTTCTTC
TRBV28	-	few	TRBJ1-1	CASRSRQNTEAFF	TGTGCCAGCAGAAGCAGGCAGAACACTGAAGCTTTCTTT
TRBV6-5	-	-	TRBJ2-7	CASSYSMVYYEQYF	TGTGCCAGCAGTTACTCGATGGTGTACTACGAGCAGTACTTC
TRBV5-1	TRBD2	many	TRBJ2-1	CASSRTEASGPSYNEQFF	TGCGCCAGCAGCCGGACCGAGGCTAGCGGCCCCTCCTACAATGAGCAGTTCTTC
TRBV5-1	-	many	TRBJ1-6	CASSLVQGVDSPLHF	TGCGCCAGCAGCTTGGTACAAGGGGTCGACTCACCCCTCCACTTT
TRBV13	-	few	TRBJ1-5	CASSFRNQPQHF	TGTGCCAGCAGCTTCAGAAATCAGCCCCAGCATTTT
TRBV28	-	-	TRBJ1-5	CASSLDNNQPQHF	TGTGCCAGCAGTTTGGACAACAATCAGCCCCAGCATTTT
TRBV7-6	-	-	TRBJ2-3	CASSLSAEGSTDTQYF	TGTGCCAGCAGCTTAAGTGCGGAGGGTAGCACAGATACGCAGTATTTT
TRBV20-1	TRBD2	many	TRBJ2-1	CSARVTSGPTYNEQFF	TGCAGTGCTAGAGTGACTAGCGGGCCTACTTACAATGAGCAGTTCTTC
TRBV4-1	-	few	TRBJ1-2	CASSQDPSGVYGYTF	TGCGCCAGCAGCCAAGATCCATCAGGGGTGTATGGCTACACCTTC
TRBV5-4	-	many	TRBJ2-3	CASSFPSADTQYF	TGTGCCAGCAGCTTCCCCAGTGCAGATACGCAGTATTTT
TRBV3-1	-	few	TRBJ2-5	CASSPGLSGTETQYF	TGTGCCAGCAGCCCCGGACTCTCGGGGACCGAGACCCAGTACTTC
TRBV10-3	TRBD2	many	TRBJ2-1	CAISESASGRAGSYNEQFF	TGTGCCATCAGTGAGTCCGCTAGCGGGAGGGCCGGGTCCTACAATGAGCAGTTCTTC
TRBV4-2	-	-	TRBJ2-1	CASSQDFVTGINNEQFF	TGTGCCAGCAGCCAAGACTTCGTAACAGGGATAAACAATGAGCAGTTCTTC
TRBV13	-	many	TRBJ2-3	CASSSSTGATQYF	TGTGCCAGCAGCTCGTCCACCGGTGCAACGCAGTATTTT
TRBV28	-	-	TRBJ1-1	CASSFLQVGTEAFF	TGTGCCAGCAGTTTTCTACAGGTGGGGACTGAAGCTTTCTTT
TRBV5-1	TRBD1	few	TRBJ2-3	CASSWDSRLGTDTQYF	TGCGCCAGCAGCTGGGACAGTCGACTTGGCACAGATACGCAGTATTTT
TRBV7-9	TRBD2	many	TRBJ2-7	CASSSRLAGEGEQYF	TGTGCCAGCAGCTCCCGACTAGCGGGAGAAGGTGAGCAGTACTTC
TRBV29-1	-	many	TRBJ2-7	CSVPRDFTNEQYF	TGCAGCGTCCCTCGGGACTTCACCAACGAGCAGTACTTC
TRBV7-6	-	-	TRBJ1-6	CASSLQGGPDNSPLHF	TGTGCCAGCAGCTTACAGGGTGGGCCCGATAATTCACCCCTCCACTTT
TRBV24-1	-	many	TRBJ2-3	CATSDPRISADTQYF	TGTGCCACCAGTGACCCCCGTATTAGCGCAGATACGCAGTATTTT
TRBV24-1	-	few	TRBJ2-2	CATGPQGTGELFF	TGTGCCACCGGACCACAGGGCACCGGGGAGCTGTTTTTT
TRBV20-1	-	many	TRBJ2-1	CSARDPGYSYNEQFF	TGCAGTGCTAGAGATCCCGGATATTCCTACAATGAGCAGTTCTTC
TRBV6-2/TRBV6-3	-	many	TRBJ2-1	CASALGQVYEQFF	TGTGCCAGCGCACTTGGGCAGGTCTATGAGCAGTTCTTC
TRBV6-6	-	many	TRBJ2-5	CASSYTASGVETQYF	TGTGCCAGCAGTTACACGGCCTCGGGGGTGGAGACCCAGTACTTC
TRBV29-1	TRBD2	many	TRBJ2-5	CSVGLAGVETQYF	TGCAGCGTTGGTCTAGCGGGAGTAGAGACCCAGTACTTC
TRBV18	-	many	TRBJ2-1	CASSHEGQAENEQFF	TGTGCCAGCTCGCATGAGGGGCAGGCGGAGAATGAGCAGTTCTTC
TRBV24-1	-	few	TRBJ2-1	CATGVGRGLPNEQFF	TGTGCCACCGGGGTCGGGAGAGGGTTGCCGAATGAGCAGTTCTTC
TRBV6-6	-	many	TRBJ1-5	CASSVSPNNQPQHF	TGTGCCAGCTCAGTCAGCCCAAACAATCAGCCCCAGCATTTT
TRBV9	-	-	TRBJ2-7	CASSVGAVSYEQYF	TGTGCCAGCAGCGTAGGGGCAGTCTCCTACGAGCAGTACTTC
TRBV12-3/TRBV12-4	TRBD2	many	TRBJ2-2	CASRLAETNTGELFF	TGTGCCAGCCGACTAGCGGAGACGAACACCGGGGAGCTGTTTTTT
TRBV5-1	-	many	TRBJ1-5	CASSLGAGDQPQHF	TGCGCCAGCAGCTTAGGGGCAGGCGATCAGCCCCAGCATTTT
TRBV27	TRBD2	many	TRBJ2-5	CASSPLWGLAGLWETQYF	TGTGCCAGCAGTCCCCTCTGGGGGCTAGCGGGCCTCTGGGAGACCCAGTACTTC
TRBV7-9	TRBD1	-	TRBJ1-6	CASSSDRGGAPLHF	TGTGCCAGCAGTTCCGACAGGGGAGGAGCACCCCTCCACTTT
TRBV11-2	TRBD2	many	TRBJ2-3	CASSLAFGEREWDTDTQYF	TGTGCCAGCAGCTTAGCTTTTGGAGAGCGGGAGTGGGACACAGATACGCAGTATTTT
TRBV7-2	TRBD2	-	TRBJ2-3	CASSQHSGILTDTQYF	TGTGCCAGCAGCCAACATAGCGGGATCTTAACAGATACGCAGTATTTT